This entry features one T cell receptor (beta chain) sequence. Its target is not known. This entry comes from a study of a mutant IDH1 vaccine in newly diagnosed glioma. Study details: Vaccination began 4-6 weeks post radiotherapy alone, or with temozolomide cycles. The earlier regimen, radiotherapy, temozolomide, or both, was most often both.

Profiling relied on immunoSEQ multiplex PCR, and the TCRdb table lists in-frame clones only, not all of them. The sample includes 73,000 or so clones, around 82% of them seen just once. The sample's time point: week 35, safety follow-up. The content of each vaccine dose was 300 ug of mutant IDH1 20-mer peptide, and topical imiquimod accompanied it. The patients received vaccinations eight times, in weeks 1, 3, 5, 7, 11, 15, 19 and 23. Patients carried new grade 3 or 4 IDH1-mutant astrocytomas lacking nuclear ATRX. Looked up from germline, CDR1 is LNHDA and CDR2 is SQIVND (reference sequence). The CDR3 extends over 17 amino acids. V lost 1 base and J lost 4, with 17 bases in between.

The material was PBMCs, obtained from a glioma patient whose treatment included an IDH1 peptide vaccine. The chain joins TRBV19 to TRBJ1-3; a possible D gene is TRBD1 (5 bases). The sequence was collected from a man younger than 30 with glioma. CDR3: CASSIGYYRPAGNTIYF. The CDR3 nucleotides read TGTGCCAGTAGTATAGGGTACTACAGGCCAGCCGGAAACACCATATATTTT.